These 7 T cell receptor beta chains share one sample of origin, sequenced in a study of blood T cell repertoires in COVID-19. Data came from immunoSEQ multiplex PCR; TCRdb stores just in-frame clones and leaves some out. The sample lists around 30,000 clones, around 85% occurring once. Sequences were obtained from peripheral blood. The receptors here all came from a human donor in a cohort sampled during active COVID-19.

This clone has just a few counts. The chain links TRBV5-5 to TRBJ1-6, with D uncertain. The CDR3 is 14 amino acids. V lost 5 bases and J 6 bases, leaving 12 bases between the germline ends. Germline-derived CDR1 and CDR2 are SGHKS and YYEKEE (reference sequence). CDR3 region: CASRPGVGNSPLHF. DNA for the CDR3: TGTGCCAGCAGGCCGGGTGTAGGTAATTCACCCCTCCACTTT.

The V gene is TRBV11-2, the J gene TRBJ1-3; D is ambiguous. Trimming removed 5 bases from V and 2 bases from J, with 19 bases in between. This CDR3 has 17 residues. Germline CDR1 is SGHAT and CDR2 is FQNNGV. The CDR3 region is CASSRSGVGTTGNTIYF. In DNA, the CDR3 is TGTGCCAGCAGCCGAAGCGGGGTAGGAACGACTGGAAACACCATATATTTT.

The chain recombines TRBV19 with TRBJ1-2; 9 nucleotides line up with TRBD1. V shed 5 bases and J 7 bases; nucleotides not matched to a gene: 8. Germline V gene sequence: CDR1 LNHDA, CDR2 SQIVND (reference sequence). This CDR3 is built from 14 residues. Here the CDR3 DNA reads TGTGCCAGTAGTTACCGGGACAGGGCTGGTGGCTACACCTTC. Translation gives CASSYRDRAGGYTF.

The chain couples TRBV27 to TRBJ2-7; 7 positions match TRBD1. There are 14 residues in the CDR3. The germline V gene encodes CDR1 MNHEY and CDR2 SMNVEV (reference sequence). Germline trimming cut 2 bases from V and 4 bases from J; bases unmatched to any gene: 5. The CDR3 DNA is TGTGCCAGCAGTTTAGGGTACAGGGGTTACGAGCAGTACTTC. It translates to CASSLGYRGYEQYF.

This clone was seen a single time. The V and J genes are TRBV28 and TRBJ2-3, with 7 bases lining up with TRBD2. J gave up 0 bases and V 2 bases, and 2 bases lay outside the gene matches. The CDR3 is made up of 15 amino acids. CDR1 MDHEN and CDR2 SYDVKM come from the germline V gene. The CDR3 DNA is TGTGCCAGCAGTTTACTGCGGGAGAGCACAGATACGCAGTATTTT. Its translation: CASSLLRESTDTQYF. The full variable domain, rest sourced from reference TRBV28 and TRBJ2-3, is DVKVTQSSRYLVKRTGEKVFLECVQDMDHENMFWYRQDPGLGLRLIYFSYDVKMKEKGDIPEGYSVSREKKERFSLILESASTNQTSMYLCASSLLRESTDTQYFGPGTRLTVL.

V and J are TRBV7-3 and TRBJ2-3, with a possible D match to TRBD1 (6 bases). V lost 5 bases and J lost 2, with 20 bases in between. Germline V CDR1 and CDR2: SGHTA, FQGTGA. The CDR3 is 17 amino acids. CDR3 sequence (DNA): TGTGCCAGCAGCCGGGTCTCGGGACAACTCTTCACAGATACGCAGTATTTT. Protein: CASSRVSGQLFTDTQYF.

The table lists this clone with a few counts. The rearrangement joins TRBV21-1 to TRBJ1-2; the D call of TRBD1 is as the table states it, not checked on the DNA. TRBV21-1 is shown as a pseudogene. The CDR3 has 14 residues. The CDR3 bases are TGTGCCAGCGTAAGGGGGAGAGAAGACTATGGCTACACCTTC. It is translated as CASVRGREDYGYTF.